A single sample is the source of the 17 T cell receptor beta chains below, sequenced in a study of blood T cells in healthy people across ages. Combining a sample-barcoded 5' primer with a J-beta primer mix, a second PCR ran for roughly 6 to 12 cycles. TCRdb re-analysed the 5' RACE reads in MiXCR, keeping a single row per CDR3 protein. The sample includes around 580,000 distinct CDR3 sequences, 47% of them seen just once. Material for sequencing was blood. The receptors were gathered from a man aged 80 or over in good health.

This clonotype was detected only once. The chain links TRBV6-6 to TRBJ1-2; maybe TRBD1 (6 bases). The CDR3 spans 16 residues. CDR1 and CDR2 from the germline V gene are MNHNY and SVGAGI (reference sequence). Between the trimmed V and J ends, which lost 7 bases and 8 bases, there was a span of 26 bases. CDR3 amino acids: CASIQIPGIGGRGYTF. The CDR3 nucleotides are TGTGCCAGCATACAAATACCGGGGATAGGGGGACGCGGCTACACCTTC.

The rearrangement uses TRBV20-1 and TRBJ1-5; 8 nucleotides match TRBD1. This CDR3 is 14 amino acids long. With V trimmed by 5 bases and J by 6 bases, 9 bases remained unmatched. Germline values: CDR1 DFQATT, CDR2 SNEGSKA (reference sequence). The CDR3 DNA reads as TGCAGTGCTGTCCAGGGGGCGCGAGGTCAGCCCCAGCATTTT. Its protein product is CSAVQGARGQPQHF.

This chain joins TRBV29-1 and TRBJ1-2; 9 positions agree with TRBD1. From germline, CDR1 is SQVTM and CDR2 ANQGSEA. CDR3 size: 15 residues. V was pared by 5 bases and J by 6 bases, with 13 bases of the junction left unmatched. Written as DNA, the CDR3 is TGCAGCGTTTCCCGGGACAGGGAAGGGGGAGATGGCTACACCTTC. It specifies CSVSRDREGGDGYTF.

This chain links TRBV7-8 with TRBJ1-5; TRBD1 is a possible D gene (5 bases). There are 15 residues in the CDR3. Trimming took 5 bases from V and 1 from J, leaving 12 bases between them. Germline CDR1 reads SGHVS; CDR2 reads FQNEAQ. The CDR3 nucleotides read TGTGCCAGCAGCGGGGGTTTACGAAGCAATCAGCCCCAGCATTTT. Amino acid sequence: CASSGGLRSNQPQHF. The complete variable domain, with remaining parts taken from reference TRBV7-8 and TRBJ1-5, reads GAGVSQSPRYKVAKRGQDVALRCDPISGHVSLFWYQQALGQGPEFLTYFQNEAQLDKSGLPSDRFFAERPEGSVSTLKIQRTQQEDSAVYLCASSGGLRSNQPQHFGDGTRLSIL.

The CDR3 nucleotides are TGTGCCAGCAGTTCACGACGGGACTCCCCCACAGATACGCAGTATTTT. Translation gives CASSSRRDSPTDTQYF. V usage is TRBV28 and J usage is TRBJ2-3; possibly TRBD2 for D (6 bases). The CDR3 is 16 residues long. CDR1 is MDHEN, CDR2 SYDVKM, per germline. V gave up 4 bases and J gave up 2 bases, with 16 bases separating them.

The genes are TRBV6-2 or TRBV6-3 and TRBJ2-4; 9 positions agree with TRBD2. This CDR3 has 14 amino acids. The ends lost 7 bases at V and 1 base at J; junction bases unmatched: 2. In germline, CDR1 is MNHEY, CDR2 SVGEGT. CDR3 nucleotide sequence: TGTGCCAGCATGCTAGCGGGGGCCAAAAACATTCAGTACTTC. Translated, it gives CASMLAGAKNIQYF.

The sample holds one count of this clonotype. The chain combines TRBV20-1 with TRBJ1-5; D unclear. This CDR3 region has 14 residues. Germline V lookup: CDR1 DFQATT, CDR2 SNEGSKA (reference sequence). V dropped 6 bases and J dropped 2 bases, with 14 bases sitting between them. The CDR3 loop is CSAHGRGGNQPQHF. The CDR3 nucleotides are TGCAGTGCCCATGGCCGAGGAGGCAATCAGCCCCAGCATTTT.

This clonotype was seen more than once but under ten times. The chain combines TRBV7-2 with TRBJ1-1, with D possibly being TRBD1 (6 bases). Deletions cut 5 bases from V and 4 bases from J, with 14 bases between. The germline V gene has CDR1 SGHTA and CDR2 FQGNSA. The CDR3 covers 14 residues. CDR3 DNA: TGTGCCAGCAGCCGTGACGGGGGGGCCACTGAAGCTTTCTTT. Translation: CASSRDGGATEAFF.

The chain is built from TRBV6-6 and TRBJ2-2; 7 nucleotides agree with TRBD1. In germline, CDR1 is MNHNY, CDR2 SVGAGI (reference sequence). The length of the CDR3 is 15 residues. V shed 6 bases, J shed 8 bases, and the junction held 12 bases outside the gene matches. CDR3 coding DNA: TGTGCCAGCAGCCTAAGACAGGGACCGAGTGGGGAGCTGTTTTTT. Amino acids: CASSLRQGPSGELFF.

The gene calls are TRBV11-1 and TRBJ2-3; 11 bases map to TRBD2. Germline CDR1 SGHAT, CDR2 FQDESV (reference sequence). CDR3 length equals 17 residues. Trimming removed 5 bases from V and 4 bases from J; junction bases left unmatched: 11. This chain's CDR3 is CASSHPAQLAGADTQYF. CDR3 DNA sequence: TGTGCCAGCAGCCACCCGGCTCAACTAGCGGGAGCAGATACGCAGTATTTT.

This chain connects TRBV18 to TRBJ2-1, with 8 bases lining up with TRBD2. Trimming took 4 bases from V and 0 from J; bases not matched to a gene: 8. From germline, CDR1 is KGHSH and CDR2 LQKENI. This CDR3 is 17 amino acids long. The CDR3, as DNA: TGTGCCAGCTCACGCCCCGGGAGGGAGAGCTCCTACAATGAGCAGTTCTTC. It codes for CASSRPGRESSYNEQFF.

The chain combines TRBV4-2 with TRBJ2-5, with TRBD1 matching over 8 bases. V was clipped by 1 base and J by 5 bases; unmatched bases: 9. Germline CDR1 reads LGHNA; CDR2 reads YNFKEQ. CDR3 length: 16 residues. CDR3 amino acids: CASSQGVDRDRETQYF. The CDR3 DNA is TGTGCCAGCAGCCAAGGAGTGGACAGGGACAGGGAGACCCAGTACTTC.

The chain uses TRBV20-1 and TRBJ2-5; D possibly corresponds to TRBD2 (5 bases). The germline V gene encodes CDR1 DFQATT and CDR2 SNEGSKA (reference sequence). This CDR3 contains 13 residues. V lost 6 bases and J lost 2, with 13 bases in between. CDR3 in amino acids: CSAKRNPQETQYF. The CDR3 coding sequence is TGCAGTGCCAAGCGGAACCCTCAAGAGACCCAGTACTTC.

The genes are TRBV25-1 and TRBJ1-1, with TRBD1 matching over 7 bases. Germline V gene lookup returns CDR1 MGHDK and CDR2 SYGVNS. V gave up 6 bases and J gave up 5 bases; unmatched junction bases: 12. This CDR3 is built from 15 residues. The CDR3 DNA follows: TGTGCCAGCAGACCAAGTAGGGGGCGAGAAACTGAAGCTTTCTTT. This encodes CASRPSRGRETEAFF.

The CDR3 is CASSYSTASEQYF. DNA of the CDR3: TGTGCCAGCAGTTACTCAACGGCCAGCGAGCAGTACTTC. The rearrangement links TRBV6-2 or TRBV6-3 to TRBJ2-7, with D uncertain. Germline assignment: CDR1 MNHEY and CDR2 SVGEGT. Deletions cut 0 bases from V and 6 bases from J, with 9 bases between. The CDR3 extends over 13 amino acids.

The genes are TRBV12-5 and TRBJ2-5; 7 nucleotides match TRBD2. The trim removed 1 base at V and 2 bases at J, leaving 13 bases unmatched. Looked up from germline, CDR1 is LGHNT and CDR2 is FRNRAP. The CDR3 is made up of 18 amino acids. DNA for the CDR3: TGTGCTAGTGGTTTGGGACTTTCGGCGGGAGTCTTTCAAGAGACCCAGTACTTC. Amino acid sequence: CASGLGLSAGVFQETQYF.

This clonotype was recorded at least ten times. The chain has TRBV7-9 and TRBJ2-7; no clear D gene. The CDR3 runs 13 residues. Trimming took 4 bases from V and 3 from J, leaving 10 bases between them. Germline CDR1 reads SEHNR; CDR2 reads FQNEAQ (reference sequence). The CDR3 region is CASSSRPRYEQYF. CDR3 DNA sequence: TGTGCCAGCAGCTCCCGGCCCCGCTACGAGCAGTACTTC.